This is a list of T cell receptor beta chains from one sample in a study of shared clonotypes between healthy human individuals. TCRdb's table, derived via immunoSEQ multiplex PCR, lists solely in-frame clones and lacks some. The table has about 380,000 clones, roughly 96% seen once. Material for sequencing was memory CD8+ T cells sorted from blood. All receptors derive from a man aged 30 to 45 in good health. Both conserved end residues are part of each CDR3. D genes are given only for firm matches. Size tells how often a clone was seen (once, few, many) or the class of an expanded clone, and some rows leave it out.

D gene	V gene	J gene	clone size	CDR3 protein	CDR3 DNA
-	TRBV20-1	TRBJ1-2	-	CSVYRDHGYTF	TGCAGTGTGTACAGGGATCATGGCTACACCTTC
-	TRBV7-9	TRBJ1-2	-	CASSLTRGGYTF	TGTGCCAGCAGCTTAACGAGGGGAGGCTACACCTTC
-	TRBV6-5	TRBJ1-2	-	CASKELGGYTF	TGTGCCTCGAAGGAGCTTGGCGGCTACACCTTC
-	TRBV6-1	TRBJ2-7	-	CASSDYRLSEQYF	TGTGCCAGCAGTGATTACCGCCTAAGCGAGCAGTACTTC
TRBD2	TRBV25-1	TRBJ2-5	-	CASSAQRGHPRLETQYF	TGTGCCAGCAGTGCACAGCGGGGCCACCCTCGGCTGGAGACCCAGTACTTC
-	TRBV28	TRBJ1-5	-	CASREGGQPQHF	TGTGCCAGCAGGGAGGGGGGACAGCCCCAGCATTTT
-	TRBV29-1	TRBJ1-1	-	CSVASSNTEAFF	TGCAGCGTTGCAAGTTCGAACACTGAAGCTTTCTTT
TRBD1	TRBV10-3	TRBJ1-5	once	CAISPGQSNQPQHF	TGTGCCATCAGCCCGGGACAGTCTAATCAGCCCCAGCATTTT
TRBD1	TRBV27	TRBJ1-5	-	CASSRQGTIGQPQHF	TGTGCCAGCAGCAGACAGGGTACTATAGGGCAGCCCCAGCATTTT
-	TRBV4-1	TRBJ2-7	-	CASSQEGQSYEQYF	TGCGCCAGCAGCCAAGAAGGACAGTCCTACGAGCAGTACTTC
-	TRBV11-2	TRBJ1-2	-	CASSPGLYGYTF	TGTGCCAGCAGCCCCGGACTCTATGGCTACACCTTC
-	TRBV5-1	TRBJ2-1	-	CASSLEVFGSGNEQFF	TGCGCCAGCAGCTTGGAAGTTTTCGGGAGTGGCAATGAGCAGTTCTTC
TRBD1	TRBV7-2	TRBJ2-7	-	CASSLTGYEQYF	TGTGCCAGCAGCTTGACAGGGTACGAGCAGTACTTC
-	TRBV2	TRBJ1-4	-	CASSESLGQLLINEKLFF	TGTGCCAGCAGTGAAAGCCTGGGTCAGCTATTGATCAATGAAAAACTGTTTTTT
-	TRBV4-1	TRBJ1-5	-	CASSQFLTGVNQPQHF	TGCGCCAGCAGCCAATTTCTAACGGGGGTCAATCAGCCCCAGCATTTT
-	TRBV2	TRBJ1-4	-	CASSPPAGPNEKLFF	TGTGCCAGCAGCCCCCCGGCGGGGCCTAATGAAAAACTGTTTTTT
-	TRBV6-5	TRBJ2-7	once	CASSTGAYEQYF	TGTGCCTCCTCGACAGGAGCCTACGAGCAGTACTTC